A single sample is the source of the 13 T cell receptor beta chains below, sequenced in a study of blood T cell repertoires in COVID-19 (TCRdb year 2020). Libraries were prepared through the immunoSEQ multiplex PCR assay. Entries here come from immuneACCESS through TCRdb and include only in-frame sequences with V and J called. Some clones fail to appear in such tables; in the studies checked, an unresolved V gene covers under half of the shortfall, and the cause of the remainder is unknown. This sample gives 200,000 to 250,000 clones in total; over 60% of them show up just once. In total, the top ten clones hold 7% to 8.5% of the sample. The sample consisted of peripheral blood. The receptors stem from a woman aged 70 to 79 with acute or convalescent COVID-19.

This clone was seen only a few times. The chain has TRBV10-2 and TRBJ1-4; possibly TRBD1 for D (6 bases). CDR1 is WSHSY, CDR2 SAAADI, per germline. V was pared by 3 bases and J by 4 bases, with 12 bases between. The CDR3 extends over 15 amino acids. CDR3 coding DNA: TGCGCCAGCAGTGACCCCGGGACAAATAATGAAAAACTGTTTTTT. Its translation is CASSDPGTNNEKLFF.

This clone occurred a few times. The CDR3 sequence is CASSSGRQTQYF. CDR3 DNA sequence: TGTGCCAGCAGCAGCGGTCGGCAGACCCAGTACTTC. This chain joins TRBV6-5 and TRBJ2-5, with TRBD2 as a possible D gene (5 bases). Germline loops: CDR1 MNHEY, CDR2 SVGAGI. The V gene lost 6 bases and the J gene lost 6 bases, with 11 bases spanning the gap. The length of the CDR3 is 12 residues.

This clone was recorded only once. The V and J genes are TRBV6-6 and TRBJ2-7; a weak D match, TRBD1 (6 bases). The V end was cut by 0 bases, the J end by 0 bases, with 9 bases between. CDR3 length equals 15 residues. Germline CDR1 and CDR2: MNHNY and SVGAGI (reference sequence). CDR3 residues: CASSYSGTLSYEQYV. DNA for the CDR3: TGTGCCAGCAGTTACTCCGGGACACTCTCCTACGAGCAGTACGTC.

In this sample, this clone turned up a few times. V and J are TRBV5-1 and TRBJ1-1; D is unresolved. Germline CDR1 is SGHRS and CDR2 is YFSETQ. V shed 0 bases and J shed 0 bases, with 6 bases lying between them. The CDR3 totals 14 residues. The CDR3 DNA follows: TGCGCCAGCAGCTTGGAAGCTATGAACACTGAAGCTTTCTTT. This translates into CASSLEAMNTEAFF. Drawing the rest from reference TRBV5-1 and TRBJ1-1, the complete variable domain is KAGVTQTPRYLIKTRGQQVTLSCSPISGHRSVSWYQQTPGQGLQFLFEYFSETQRNKGNFPGRFSGRQFSNSRSEMNVSTLELGDSALYLCASSLEAMNTEAFFGQGTRLTVV.

The rearrangement joins TRBV6-1 to TRBJ1-5; TRBD1 matches at 8 bases. Germline V gives CDR1 MNHNS, CDR2 SASEGT. The junction had 5 bases not matched to a gene; V was cut back by 7 bases and J by 3 bases. CDR3 size: 14 residues. The CDR3 coding sequence is TGTGCCAGCACCGACAGGGGAAACAATCAGCCCCAGCATTTT. It specifies CASTDRGNNQPQHF.

The chain employs TRBV6-6 and TRBJ1-4; D ambiguous. The CDR3 extends over 13 amino acids. The germline CDR1 and CDR2 sequences are MNHNY and SVGAGI (reference sequence). The ends were cut back, 5 bases at V and 8 bases at J, with 12 bases in the middle. In DNA form, the CDR3 reads TGTGCCAGCAGTGGGGAGAGGCGGGAAAAACTGTTTTTT. Its translation: CASSGERREKLFF.

This chain links TRBV9 with TRBJ1-6, with TRBD1 as a possible D gene (6 bases). CDR1 is SGDLS and CDR2 is YYNGEE in the germline V gene. The CDR3 sequence is 14 residues long. The ends were cut back, 3 bases at V and 13 bases at J, with 17 bases in the middle. CDR3 protein: CASSGPTGFSPLHF. The CDR3 DNA reads TGTGCCAGCAGCGGCCCAACAGGGTTTTCGCCCCTCCACTTT.

V gene TRBV4-1 combines with J gene TRBJ2-7; 7 positions match TRBD1. J lost 1 base, V lost 1 base, and 4 bases had no gene match. Germline CDR1 and CDR2: MGHRA and YSYEKL. The CDR3 is 15 amino acids. This chain's CDR3 is CASSQVSRGSYEQYF. DNA of the CDR3: TGCGCCAGCAGCCAAGTTTCCAGGGGGTCCTACGAGCAGTACTTC.

The V and J genes are TRBV7-2 and TRBJ2-7; 8 bases are shared with TRBD1. The V gene end was trimmed by 5 bases and the J gene end by 6 bases; junction bases not matched to a gene: 6. Germline CDR1 SGHTA, CDR2 FQGNSA. CDR3 length equals 13 residues. For the CDR3, the DNA is TGTGCCAGCAGCCATCGGACAGGGCCCGAGCAGTACTTC. Protein product: CASSHRTGPEQYF.

This clone was detected only once. The rearrangement joins TRBV23-1 to TRBJ2-7; 9 bases map to TRBD1. TRBV23-1 is annotated as an ORF whose role is uncertain. The CDR3 length is 15 residues. V was pared by 6 bases and J by 4 bases, with 10 bases of the junction left unmatched. Here the CDR3 reads CASSPRGDRVYEQYV. As DNA, the CDR3 is TGCGCCAGCAGCCCCAGGGGGGACAGGGTGTACGAGCAGTACGTC.

This chain uses TRBV9 with TRBJ1-6, with D perhaps TRBD1 (6 bases). The CDR3 contains 14 residues. The V end lost 6 bases, the J end lost 7 bases, and 14 bases lay between the germline ends. Germline V gives CDR1 SGDLS, CDR2 YYNGEE. The CDR3 bases are TGTGCCAGCACCGAGGGGGATAGGAATTCACCCCTCCACTTT. Residues: CASTEGDRNSPLHF.

CDR3 nucleotides: TGTGCCAGTAGTATGGGCTTTGGGGCTGCGGGCTACACCTTC. Encoded protein: CASSMGFGAAGYTF. The chain employs TRBV19 and TRBJ1-2; TRBD1 might be the D (5 bases). This CDR3 has 14 residues. Germline CDR1 LNHDA, CDR2 SQIVND (reference sequence). Trimming cost V 3 bases and J 8 bases, with 16 bases left between them.

The gene calls are TRBV7-2 and TRBJ2-5, with 7 bases aligning to TRBD1. There are 15 residues in the CDR3. The V and J ends lost 6 bases and 4 bases, in that order; junction bases with no gene match: 11. The germline V gene encodes CDR1 SGHTA and CDR2 FQGNSA. CDR3 nucleotide sequence: TGTGCCAGCAGTGTAAAAGACAGGGCCTCAGAGACCCAGTACTTC. This encodes CASSVKDRASETQYF.